This TCR beta chain was observed in a study of control samples from healthy donors and cancer patients. Clones were read by immunoSEQ multiplex PCR, and TCRdb kept only the in-frame ones, dropping some. The data show 180,000 or so clones, 91% seen once. V lost 6 bases, J lost 0 bases, and 14 bases lay in between. CDR3 length: 16 amino acids. Germline V CDR1 and CDR2: MDHEN, SYDVKM. The source of this sequence is a woman aged 25 to 39 in good health. This chain uses TRBV28 with TRBJ1-4; the D is unclear. Specimen: blood. CDR3 residues: CASRPQSLATNEKLFF. CDR3 coding DNA: TGTGCCAGCAGGCCACAGAGTTTAGCAACTAATGAAAAACTGTTTTTT.